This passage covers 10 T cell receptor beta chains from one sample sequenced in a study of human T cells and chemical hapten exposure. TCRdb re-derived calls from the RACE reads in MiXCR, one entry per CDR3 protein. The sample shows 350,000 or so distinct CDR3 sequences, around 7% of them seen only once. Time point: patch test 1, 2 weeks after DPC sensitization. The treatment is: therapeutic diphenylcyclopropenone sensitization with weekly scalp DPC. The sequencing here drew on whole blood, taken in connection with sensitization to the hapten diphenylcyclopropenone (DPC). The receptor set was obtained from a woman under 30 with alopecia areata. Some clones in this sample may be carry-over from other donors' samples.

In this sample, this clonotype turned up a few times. The CDR3 protein is CASARDREAQPQHF. The DNA for the CDR3 is TGTGCCAGCGCTAGGGACAGGGAGGCGCAGCCCCAGCATTTT. The chain is built from TRBV2 and TRBJ1-5, with 9 bases identical to TRBD1. The V segment lost 8 bases and the J segment 7 bases; nucleotides outside the gene matches: 9. The length of the CDR3 is 14 residues. Per germline, CDR1 SNHLY and CDR2 FYNNEI.

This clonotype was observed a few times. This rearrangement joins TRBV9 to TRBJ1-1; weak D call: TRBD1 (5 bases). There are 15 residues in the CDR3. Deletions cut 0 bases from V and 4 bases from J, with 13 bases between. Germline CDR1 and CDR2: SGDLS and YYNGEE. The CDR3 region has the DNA TGTGCCAGCAGCGTAGGAAGGGGTTCCATCACTGAAGCTTTCTTT. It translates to CASSVGRGSITEAFF.

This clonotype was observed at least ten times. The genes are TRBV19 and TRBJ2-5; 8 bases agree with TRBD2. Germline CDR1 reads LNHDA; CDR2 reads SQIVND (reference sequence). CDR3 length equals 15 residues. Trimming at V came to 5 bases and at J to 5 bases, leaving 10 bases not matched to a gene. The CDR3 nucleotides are TGTGCCAGTAGTCCGGGACTAGATCGTCTCGAGACCCAGTACTTC. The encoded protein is CASSPGLDRLETQYF.

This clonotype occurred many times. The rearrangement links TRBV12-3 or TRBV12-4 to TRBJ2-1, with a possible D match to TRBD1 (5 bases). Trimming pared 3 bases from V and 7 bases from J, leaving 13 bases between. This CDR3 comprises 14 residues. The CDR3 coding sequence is TGTGCCAGCAGTTTCAACAGGCTGGGGAATGAGCAGTTCTTC. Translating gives CASSFNRLGNEQFF.

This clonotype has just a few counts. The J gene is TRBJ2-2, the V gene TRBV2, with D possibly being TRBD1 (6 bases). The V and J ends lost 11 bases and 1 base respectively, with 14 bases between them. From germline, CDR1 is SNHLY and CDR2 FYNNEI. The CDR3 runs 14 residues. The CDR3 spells CAGIQGMNTGELFF. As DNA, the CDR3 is TGTGCCGGCATACAGGGAATGAACACCGGGGAGCTGTTTTTT.

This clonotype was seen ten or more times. The CDR3 region has the DNA TGTGCCAGCAGCGGGGAGGGCCAAAAACGCACTGAAGCTTTCTTT. Translating it yields CASSGEGQKRTEAFF. The rearrangement uses TRBV7-9 and TRBJ1-1; no clear D. V was trimmed by 5 bases and J by 4 bases, leaving 17 bases between them. CDR3 length equals 15 residues. Germline V lookup: CDR1 SEHNR, CDR2 FQNEAQ (reference sequence).

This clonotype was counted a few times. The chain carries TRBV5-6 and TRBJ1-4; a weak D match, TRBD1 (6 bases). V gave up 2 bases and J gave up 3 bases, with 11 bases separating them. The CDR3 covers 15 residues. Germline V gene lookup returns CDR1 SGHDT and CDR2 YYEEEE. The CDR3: CASSLQGSANEKLFF. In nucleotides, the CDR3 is TGTGCCAGCAGCTTACAGGGAAGCGCTAATGAAAAACTGTTTTTT. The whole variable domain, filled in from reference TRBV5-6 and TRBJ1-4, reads DAGVTQSPTHLIKTRGQQVTLRCSPKSGHDTVSWYQQALGQGPQFIFQYYEEEERQRGNFPDRFSGHQFPNYSSELNVNALLLGDSALYLCASSLQGSANEKLFFGSGTQLSVL.

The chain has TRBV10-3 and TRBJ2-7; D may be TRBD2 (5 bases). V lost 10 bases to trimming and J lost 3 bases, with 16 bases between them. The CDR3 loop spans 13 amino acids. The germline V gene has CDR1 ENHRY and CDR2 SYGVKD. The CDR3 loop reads CASQTRDNYEQYF. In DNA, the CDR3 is TGTGCCAGCCAAACCCGGGATAACTACGAGCAGTACTTC.

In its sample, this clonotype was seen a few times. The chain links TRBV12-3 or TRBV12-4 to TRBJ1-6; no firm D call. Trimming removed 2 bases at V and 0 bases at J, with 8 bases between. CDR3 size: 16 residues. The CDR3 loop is CASSLMRSSYNSPLHF. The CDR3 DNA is TGTGCCAGCAGTTTAATGAGGAGCTCCTATAATTCACCCCTCCACTTT.

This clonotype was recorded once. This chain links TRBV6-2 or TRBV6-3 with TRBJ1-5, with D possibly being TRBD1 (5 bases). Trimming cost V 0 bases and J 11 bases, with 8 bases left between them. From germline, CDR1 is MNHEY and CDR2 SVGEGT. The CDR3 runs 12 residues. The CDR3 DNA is TGTGCCAGCAGTTACTCTGGGACTACCCAGCATTTT. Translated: CASSYSGTTQHF.